This entry features one T cell receptor (beta chain) sequence. This specimen belongs to a study of control samples from healthy donors and cancer patients. Here immunoSEQ multiplex PCR was the method, and the copy in TCRdb shows in-frame clones only, minus some. Altogether 120,000 to 150,000 clones are present, roughly 89% being singletons, with the ten largest covering about 11%. This clonotype was sampled from a man aged 30-40 years in good health. Material for sequencing was blood.

CDR3 nucleotides: TGTGCCAGCAGCTTGGGACAAATCTCCTACAATGAGCAGTTCTTC. Residues: CASSLGQISYNEQFF. The chain recombines TRBV11-3 with TRBJ2-1; possibly TRBD1 for D (6 bases). CDR1 is SGHNT and CDR2 is YENEEA in the germline V gene. CDR3 length: 15 amino acids. V was shortened by 3 bases and J by 0 bases, with 9 bases between the two germline ends. The full variable domain, with the rest looked up from reference TRBV11-3 and TRBJ2-1, is EAGVVQSPRYKIIEKKQPVAFWCNPISGHNTLYWYLQNLGQGPELLIRYENEEAVDDSQLPKDRFSAERLKGVDSTLKIQPAELGDSAVYLCASSLGQISYNEQFFGPGTRLTVL.